This T cell receptor beta chain was obtained from a study of blood T cell repertoires in COVID-19 (dated by TCRdb to about 2020). About the full investigation: Samples from collaborators originated in the United States, Italy and Spain and spanned both the acute and convalescent phases of COVID-19. The material from the prospective study consisted of cDNA or gDNA derived from T cells, B-cell-depleted T cells, or PBMCs. Deeply sampled blood TCRbeta repertoires from subjects exposed to, actively infected with, or recovered from COVID-19 were included in the dataset. The repertoires were released in a freely available public database intended as a resource for research on the immune response to SARS-CoV-2. Samples came from the ongoing ImmuneRACE study (first 160 participants) plus 1,254 subjects from 6 global collaborators. Nearly every sample came with metadata listing a de-identified subject ID, COVID-19 status, age in years and sex. Where available, HLA class I and class II types were obtained from metadata supplied by the sample provider rather than from assay-based typing. What the research found in general, with its limitations: How much clinical and demographic metadata was included differed by source and by participant, and the metadata was provided uncurated.

TCRbeta CDR3 regions were amplified from genomic DNA by means of the immunoSEQ Assay, a bias-controlled multiplex PCR. The source study handled its data this way. Nucleated cell counts per sample were estimated from amplification of reference gene primers within the assay. To quantify the absolute abundance of each unique TCRbeta CDR3 rearrangement, sequence reads were collapsed and filtered. Productive Simpson clonality was computed per sample as the square root of Simpson's diversity index over productive rearrangements. TCRdb mirrors the immuneACCESS table, restricted to in-frame sequences. Some clones are absent from its copies; in checked studies, under half trace to an unresolved V gene, and the reason for the others is unknown. From that table come the V and J calls and clone size; the DNA was used to work out D and trimming. Counted in this sample were around 200,000 clones; roughly 82% of them appeared once. The biggest ten clones account for 5% to 7% of the sample.

Measured from the cysteine to the phenylalanine, the CDR3 is 13 residues long. Only CDR3 DNA is held: 39 bases, read in frame from base 1. The germline V gene gives CDR1 as MNHEY and CDR2 as SVGEGT. V and J are truncated by 6 bases and 4 bases respectively, leaving an intervening sequence of 12 bases. In the prospective study, participants were roughly 18 to 95 years old, resided in 24 geographic areas of the United States, and were enrolled through a virtual design. In the prospective study, participants were assigned to cohorts based on the clinical history participants reported in a screening survey and a study questionnaire. Mobile phlebotomists in the prospective study collected whole blood, serum and a nasopharyngeal or oropharyngeal swab from every participant. Prospective study participants could optionally give additional blood draws and questionnaires over an approximately two-month period. Blood samples from the prospective study were shipped frozen or at room temperature prior to DNA extraction.

For this clone: Its antigen target is currently unknown. No quality values exist for individual bases; no much larger clone is one base distant.

The sample comprised PBMCs or T cells enriched from blood (not recorded which). The chain uses TRBV6-2 or TRBV6-3 and TRBJ1-2; the D gene is perhaps TRBD1, from 6 matching bases. The origin of this receptor is a man aged 35 to 55 with acute COVID-19. This receptor carries the CDR3 CASSTTGAYGYTF. Read as DNA, the sequence is TGTGCCAGCAGCACGACAGGAGCCTATGGCTACACCTTC.